This T cell receptor beta chain was documented in a study of CD8+ T cells in alopecia areata. Study-level points and caveats: Across lesional scalp, and particularly alopecia totalis/universalis, clonality surpassed that of normal scalp.

Sorted out of PBMCs were CD4+ T cells and CD8+ T cells. Germline CDR1 reads GTSNPN; CDR2 reads SVGIG (reference sequence). With 3 bases removed from V and 0 bases from J, the gap between germline ends came to 9 bases. There are 14 residues in the CDR3. cDNA prepared by RNA extraction and subsequent reverse transcription served as the template for sequencing. Profiled with immunoSEQ multiplex PCR; TCRdb holds only in-frame clones, not every one. The sample lists 90,000 to 100,000 clones, roughly two fifths occurring once. Details on this clone: The antigen remains undetermined.

The sequencing input was CD4+ T cells sorted from blood. The TCR comes from a human donor with alopecia areata. V and J are TRBV30 and TRBJ2-1; D not resolved. CDR3 nucleotides: TGTGCCTGGAGAGATTCAAGCTCCTACAATGAGCAGTTCTTC. Translated, it gives CAWRDSSSYNEQFF.